This T cell receptor beta chain was found in a study of T cell repertoires in cytomegalovirus infection. Study context: Through public TCR beta signatures, both CMV infection and matching HLA type were indicated.

Overall study results and limits: Across the ex vivo response, the dominant clonotypes were HLA-C-restricted CMV-specific TCR beta clonotypes. People with CMV and the relevant HLA were identified by cumulative public TCR beta family frequency.

V lost 5 bases to trimming and J lost 0 bases, with 12 bases between them. CDR3 length equals 15 residues. Looked up from germline, CDR1 is SEHNR and CDR2 is FQNEAQ (reference sequence). Note on this clonotype: What it binds is not known.

TCRdb analysed the reads with MiXCR anew, one entry per CDR3 protein. The sample lists approximately 910,000 distinct CDR3 sequences, about a third seen once, with around 15% in the top ten. The receptor's source is a human donor in good health (CMV status not recorded). Some clones in this sample may be carry-over from other donors' samples. The chain uses TRBV7-9 and TRBJ2-3; D is tentatively TRBD1 or TRBD2 (6 bases each). The specimen comprised cultured CD8+ T cells from PBMCs, sampled from culture after CMV antigen stimulation. Here the CDR3 DNA reads TGTGCCAGCAGCGGGTGGGGGGCTAGCACAGATACGCAGTATTTT. Its protein is CASSGWGASTDTQYF.